This T cell receptor beta chain was captured in a study of shared clonotypes between healthy human individuals. This clone was detected many times. CDR1 and CDR2 (germline): MDHEN, SYDVKM. CDR3 length: 15 residues. The V end was cut by 8 bases, the J end by 4 bases, with 19 bases between. Sequencing used immunoSEQ multiplex PCR; TCRdb keeps in-frame clones, though not all of them. The sample yields 90,000 to 120,000 clones, 67% seen once. The sequence derives from a woman in her thirties in good health. The chain employs TRBV28 and TRBJ2-3; possible D gene TRBD2, 5 bases. The sample was memory CD8+ T cells sorted from blood. Subset in this sample: CD45RO+ cells pooled with CCR7-negative TemRA cells. The CDR3 coding sequence is TGTGCCAGCGGAGGCGGAGGCCTCCACGCAGATACGCAGTATTTT. Encoded protein: CASGGGGLHADTQYF.